The entry that follows covers one T cell receptor beta chain sequence. Its cognate antigen has yet to be identified. There are no base qualities to consult, and no much larger clone falls within one base. This entry is derived from a study of OX40 agonist ivuxolimab in advanced cancers. With respect to the entire study: The costimulatory receptor OX40 (CD134) was targeted by ivuxolimab, a fully human IgG2 agonistic monoclonal antibody. Of the approximately 53 patients in dose escalation, around 20 had hepatocellular carcinoma, about 15 had melanoma, 9 had renal cell carcinoma and 9 had head and neck cancer. Patients were allowed to have had prior anti-PD-1, anti-PD-L1 or anti-CTLA-4 therapy, and 40% of the dose-escalation patients had previously received checkpoint inhibitors. Intravenous ivuxolimab was administered to patients every 2 weeks at six dose levels: 0.01, 0.1, 0.3, 1.5, 3 and 10 mg/kg. In the dose-escalation cohort, approximately 80% of patients were male, and the mean age was around 60 years with a range of about 20 to 79. The point of sequencing TCRbeta in the periphery was to test whether ivuxolimab changed TCR sequence diversity and drove clonal T-cell expansion. Partial responses occurred in three dose-escalation patients: two with cutaneous melanoma and one with hepatocellular carcinoma. The paper covers the monotherapy dose-escalation part of the phase I ivuxolimab trial, which included N of about 56 patients. Findings and caveats that apply to the study as a whole: Low levels of normalized T-cell clonal expansion were also shown by some nonresponding patients. In the 0.1-3.0 mg/kg groups, partial responders had among the lowest normalized peripheral clonal expansion, particularly in CD8+ T cells. The antigen specificity of the clonally expanded peripheral T cells was not determined. After ivuxolimab, expanded clones were on average more numerous among CD8+ T cells than among CD4+ T cells. At doses of 0.1 to 3.0 mg/kg, clonal expansion of both CD4+ and CD8+ T cells in blood was seen between baseline and week 6.

Patients with autoimmune disease history or receiving systemic immunosuppression were excluded from the trial. Peripheral blood for TCR sequencing was collected from all dose cohorts at baseline, on cycle 4 day 1, and on cycle 7 day 1. The samples were drawn from a first-in-human, open-label, multicenter phase I dose-escalation trial of ivuxolimab. Adults with locally advanced or metastatic head and neck squamous cell, hepatocellular, melanoma or renal cell carcinoma were enrolled in the trial. Before TCR sequencing, CD4+ T cells and CD8+ T cells from peripheral blood were sorted into separate populations. From its cysteine to its phenylalanine, the CDR3 spans 14 amino acids. The sequence is cut down to CDR3 DNA, 42 bases in frame from base 1. Trimming removed 5 bases from V and 7 bases from J, leaving 15 bases between the germline ends. CDR1 and CDR2 (LNHDA, SQIVND) derive from the germline V gene (reference sequence).

Genomic DNA was isolated from the sorted cells so that the TCRbeta CDR3 region could be sequenced. The immunoSEQ Assay was used to sequence the TCRbeta CDR3 regions. This immuneACCESS table, as held by TCRdb, lists in-frame sequences with V and J called but not all clones. Of the missing ones, under half trace to an unresolved V gene in checked studies; the others have no known cause. In all, the sample holds roughly 55,000 clones, and roughly three quarters of those were seen once. Jointly, the top ten make up 4% to 5% of the sample. This sequence uses TRBV19 and TRBJ2-1; the D segment could be TRBD2, given 6 matching bases. The receptor's source is an adult with an advanced solid tumor such as melanoma, head and neck, liver or kidney cancer. Material: CD4+ or CD8+ T cells sorted from blood, obtained in a trial of the OX40 agonist ivuxolimab. Read as DNA, the sequence is TGTGCCAGTAGTTTCGCGGGAAGGGTAAATGAGCAGTTCTTC. Its coded protein is CASSFAGRVNEQFF.